Presented here are 2 T cell receptor beta chains from one specimen sequenced in a study of cytomegalovirus exposure and HLA in healthy donors. The PCR ran on 60 Vbeta and 13 Jbeta primers. Some clones are missing from TCRdb's copy, which holds only in-frame ones; the method was immunoSEQ multiplex PCR. The sample lists 99,000 or so clones, more than 60% seen once, with approximately 8.6% in the top ten. Input material: PBMCs. The receptors derive from a woman in her 40s in good health and CMV-seropositive.

The table lists this clone with a few counts. The chain has TRBV7-2 and TRBJ2-3, with 7 bases lining up with TRBD2. The V segment lost 5 bases and the J segment 6 bases; nucleotides outside the gene matches: 8. Looked up from germline, CDR1 is SGHTA and CDR2 is FQGNSA. CDR3 size: 14 residues. CDR3 DNA: TGTGCCAGCAGCCAGGGACTAAGAGGGGATACGCAGTATTTT. Translation: CASSQGLRGDTQYF. Supplemented by reference TRBV7-2 and TRBJ2-3, the full variable domain reads GAGVSQSPSNKVTEKGKDVELRCDPISGHTALYWYRQSLGQGLEFLIYFQGNSAPDKSGLPSDRFSAERTGGSVSTLTIQRTQQEDSAVYLCASSQGLRGDTQYFGPGTRLTVL.

The V and J genes are TRBV19 and TRBJ2-4, with D possibly TRBD2 on 5 matching bases. Germline-derived CDR1 and CDR2 are LNHDA and SQIVND (reference sequence). CDR3 size: 15 residues. With 6 bases removed from V and 4 bases from J, the gap between germline ends came to 16 bases. The DNA for the CDR3 is TGTGCCAGTAGGAGATCCGGGATCCAAAAAAACATTCAGTACTTC. Translation: CASRRSGIQKNIQYF.